A selection of T cell receptor beta chains follows, all from one sample in a study of blood T cell repertoires in COVID-19. TCRdb's copy holds only in-frame clones and misses some; the assay was immunoSEQ multiplex PCR. Of some 150,000 clones in the sample, around 90% are singletons; the top ten hold about 4.2%. Sequenced input: peripheral blood. The receptors shown here come from a woman in her fifties or sixties with active or convalescent COVID-19. Both conserved end residues are trimmed from each CDR3. The order of the fields is J gene, V gene, clone size, CDR3 protein. Size values are once, few and many counts, or a class for expanded clones, and some rows have none.

TRBJ2-1	TRBV19	.	ASTAGDSGGGEQF
TRBJ2-2	TRBV14	few	ASSQTGGGTGELF
TRBJ2-4	TRBV21-1	.	ASSKVAGIAKNIQY
TRBJ1-4	TRBV6-5	.	ASSYSQGEKLF
TRBJ2-3	TRBV6-2/TRBV6-3	.	ASSWSGGVDTQY
TRBJ2-3	TRBV4-3	.	ASSFSTGDGQY
TRBJ2-3	TRBV5-1	.	ASSPGLAGLTDTQY
TRBJ2-1	TRBV5-4	.	ASSRGLAGGPVDEQF
TRBJ1-3	TRBV29-1	.	SVGGQGAGNTIY
TRBJ2-7	TRBV3-1/TRBV3-2	.	ASSSDTSSYEQY
TRBJ2-2	TRBV6-5	.	ATGGLNTGELF
TRBJ2-3	TRBV3-1/TRBV3-2	.	ASSRGQGGTDTQY
TRBJ1-2	TRBV4-3	once	ASSQNTGTGYGYT
TRBJ2-3	TRBV4-3	.	ASSQGQRGGLKY
TRBJ2-7	TRBV10-3	.	AISESLAGGYYEQY
TRBJ1-2	TRBV30	.	AWSVLVGYT
TRBJ1-5	TRBV2	.	ASTKQASNQPQH
TRBJ2-4	TRBV4-1	.	ASSQPLAKNIQY
TRBJ2-3	TRBV4-3	.	ASSQDRQGEYTQY
TRBJ1-2	TRBV18	.	ASSPQGGQGARSYT
TRBJ2-5	TRBV4-3	.	ASSQGTGAETQY
TRBJ1-2	TRBV19	.	ASGTGIYGYT
TRBJ1-2	TRBV7-2	.	ASSSDGGNYGYT
TRBJ2-1	TRBV18	.	ASSPTAGGPNEQF
TRBJ2-3	TRBV6-2/TRBV6-3	.	ASSYQGASTDTQY
TRBJ1-1	TRBV10-3	.	ATRTARMNTEAF
TRBJ1-2	TRBV6-1	.	ASSEPGTNYGYT
TRBJ2-1	TRBV3-1/TRBV3-2	.	ASSQAAGTPGGQF
TRBJ1-3	TRBV30	.	AWKVGGYGNTIY
TRBJ1-4	TRBV5-5	.	ASSPRVYTNEKLF
TRBJ1-1	TRBV7-8	.	ASSPNDLGSEAF
TRBJ1-2	TRBV9	.	ASSGRTGGSNYGYT
TRBJ1-2	TRBV4-1	.	ASSRQTNYGYT
TRBJ1-3	TRBV6-5	.	ASSNRDYSGNTIY
TRBJ2-1	TRBV11-2	.	ASSFPWTGGNEQF
TRBJ1-6	TRBV4-3	.	ASSQGQGLNSPLH
TRBJ2-3	TRBV7-2	.	ASSQDSGGANTQY
TRBJ2-7	TRBV9	.	ASSPSGGSSYEQY
TRBJ2-1	TRBV3-1/TRBV3-2	.	ASSRTEGAQSAQF
TRBJ1-5	TRBV2	.	ASNLDGGNQPQH
TRBJ1-1	TRBV5-4	.	ASSVGQGVGTEAF
TRBJ2-7	TRBV12-5	.	ASGLVTGQVVGARKREGSYEQY
TRBJ1-3	TRBV7-2	.	ASSLAGTGYGNTIY
TRBJ2-2	TRBV6-2/TRBV6-3	.	ASSYSDRSTGELF
TRBJ2-1	TRBV2	.	ASSPFYNEQF
TRBJ1-1	TRBV5-1	.	ASSLVQGGNTEAF
TRBJ2-1	TRBV12-3/TRBV12-4	.	ASASGGVGEQF
TRBJ1-1	TRBV5-1	.	ASSLRGLGEAF
TRBJ2-7	TRBV7-2	once	ASSSSLTGGFYEQY
TRBJ2-1	TRBV6-5	.	AVGQGPNEQF